What follows is one TCR beta chain and its context. What it recognizes is unknown. This sample was included in a study of PD-1 blockade in classical Hodgkin lymphoma. This CDR3 has 14 residues. The V end was cut by 6 bases, the J end by 7 bases, with 16 bases between. Per germline, CDR1 MNHNY and CDR2 SVGAGI (reference sequence). The data were produced by immunoSEQ multiplex PCR, yet TCRdb's version contains in-frame clones alone and is incomplete. The sample has some 8,400 clones; roughly 85% are singletons. Specified time point: cycle 4 day 1 (C4D1), after five to seven weeks of nivolumab. Each patient experienced a relapse that followed autologous stem cell transplantation, and brentuximab vedotin exposure varied. By magnetic negative selection, CD8+ T cells were isolated from the thawed PBMCs. General study results and limits: Similar baseline diversity was found in complete responders and newly diagnosed patients.

This specimen was CD8+ T cells from blood, taken before the fourth cycle of nivolumab. This rearrangement joins TRBV6-6 to TRBJ1-5, with D perhaps TRBD1 (6 bases). The clonotype was recovered from a human donor with classical Hodgkin lymphoma. The CDR3 loop is CASRAQGLEQPQHF. The DNA of the CDR3 is TGTGCCAGCAGGGCTCAGGGGTTGGAACAGCCCCAGCATTTT.